One and the same sample provided the 8 T cell receptor beta chains below, sequenced in a study of tumor-infiltrating lymphocytes in primary liver carcinoma. The input was 450 to 500 ng total RNA; TCR beta cDNA was made from it with a constant-region primer. Construction of TCR beta libraries relied on three successive nested multiplex PCR rounds employing slightly modified ARM-PCR. In the first two PCR rounds, TRBV1-TRBV30 forward primers were paired with a C-beta reverse primer, and each round lasted approximately 9 cycles. MiXCR was run by TCRdb on the multiplex PCR reads, yielding one entry per CDR3 protein. The table lists about 200,000 distinct CDR3 sequences, about 65% of them singletons. Alongside blood RNA obtained from unsorted whole blood, germline DNA was also extracted. The sample comprised peripheral blood. These receptors originate from a woman aged 55-70 years with primary liver carcinoma and hepatitis B virus infection.

This clonotype was picked up many times. This chain connects TRBV6-5 to TRBJ2-7, with D tentatively TRBD2 (5 bases). V dropped 0 bases and J dropped 2 bases, with 11 bases sitting between them. The V gene's germline CDR1 is MNHEY and CDR2 SVGAGI. The CDR3 totals 15 residues. This CDR3 reads CASSYSNDGTYEQYF. The CDR3, as DNA: TGTGCCAGCAGTTACTCTAACGACGGGACCTACGAGCAGTACTTC.

On this clonotype itself: Without the conserved terminal phenylalanine or tryptophan, this CDR3 likely stems from a read error. The CDR3, as DNA: TGTGCCAGCAGCTTAGCGCAAGTAGAGCAGTACTAC. Translated, it gives CASSLAQVEQYY. The rearrangement links TRBV7-9 to TRBJ2-7, with unresolved D. The CDR3 loop spans 12 amino acids. Deletions cut 0 bases from V and 7 bases from J, with 7 bases between. Germline V CDR1 and CDR2: SEHNR, FQNEAQ (reference sequence).

Worth noting for this clonotype: A much larger clone lies one base from this, so it may be a read error. The chain recombines TRBV12-3 or TRBV12-4 with TRBJ1-2; D is uncertain. This CDR3 spans 17 amino acids. The V and J ends lost 1 base and 8 bases respectively, with 23 bases between them. The CDR3 protein is CASSLDSMVPKPGGYTF. The CDR3 bases are TGTGCCAGCAGTTTAGATAGCATGGTGCCCAAACCGGGGGGCTACACCTTC.

The chain combines TRBV7-9 with TRBJ2-1, with D unclear. Trimming pared 5 bases from V and 4 bases from J, leaving 12 bases between. Per germline, CDR1 SEHNR and CDR2 FQNEAQ (reference sequence). The CDR3 is 14 residues long. The CDR3 DNA reads as TGTGCCAGCAGCAAGGAAGGAGCTTACAATGAGCAGTTCTTC. It yields the protein CASSKEGAYNEQFF.

This chain connects TRBV28 to TRBJ1-1; no firm D call. Germline V gene lookup returns CDR1 MDHEN and CDR2 SYDVKM. The CDR3 totals 13 residues. V was trimmed by 2 bases and J by 6 bases, leaving 10 bases between them. Here the CDR3 reads CASSLQGRAEAFF. The CDR3 region has the DNA TGTGCCAGCAGTTTACAAGGGAGGGCTGAAGCTTTCTTT.

This clonotype was detected only a few times. The chain has TRBV6-5 and TRBJ2-7, with 10 nucleotides matching TRBD2. Germline trimming cut 6 bases from V and 4 bases from J; bases unmatched to any gene: 6. Germline V gives CDR1 MNHEY, CDR2 SVGAGI. The CDR3 spans 14 residues. In DNA, the CDR3 is TGTGCCAGCAGATTAGCACTAGCGGGGTACGAGCAGTACTTC. It yields the protein CASRLALAGYEQYF.

The V call is TRBV28, the J call TRBJ1-6, with a weak D call TRBD1 (6 bases). Germline CDR1 reads MDHEN; CDR2 reads SYDVKM. This CDR3 has 14 amino acids. V lost 3 bases and J lost 10, with 13 bases in between. The CDR3 DNA sequence: TGTGCCAGCAGTTTCGGGGGCGACGAATCACCCCTCCACTTT. This codes for CASSFGGDESPLHF.

There are a few counts of this clonotype. The junction departs from germline at one end; a sequencing error may be responsible. This sequence joins TRBV4-1 and TRBJ2-1; D gene ambiguous. Germline CDR1 MGHRA, CDR2 YSYEKL. The CDR3 has 14 residues. The CDR3 protein is CVSSQDQVTKSEFF. The CDR3 region has the DNA TGCGTCAGCAGCCAGGATCAAGTGACCAAGAGCGAGTTCTTC.